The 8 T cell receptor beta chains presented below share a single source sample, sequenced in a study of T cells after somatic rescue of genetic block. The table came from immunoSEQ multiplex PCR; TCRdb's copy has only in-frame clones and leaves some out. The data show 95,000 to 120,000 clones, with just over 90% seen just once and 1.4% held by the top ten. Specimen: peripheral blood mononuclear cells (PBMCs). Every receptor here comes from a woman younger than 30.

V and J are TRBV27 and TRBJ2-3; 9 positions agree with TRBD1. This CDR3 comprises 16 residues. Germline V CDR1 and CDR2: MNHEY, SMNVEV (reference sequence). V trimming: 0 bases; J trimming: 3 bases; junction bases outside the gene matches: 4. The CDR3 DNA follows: TGTGCCAGCAGTTTATCTGGACAGGGGTGGACAGATACGCAGTATTTT. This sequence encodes CASSLSGQGWTDTQYF.

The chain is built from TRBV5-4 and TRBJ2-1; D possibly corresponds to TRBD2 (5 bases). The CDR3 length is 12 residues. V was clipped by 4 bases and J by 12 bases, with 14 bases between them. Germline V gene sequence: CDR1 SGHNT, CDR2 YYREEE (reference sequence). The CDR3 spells CASSRTLGGQFF. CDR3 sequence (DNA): TGTGCCAGCAGCAGGACTCTAGGCGGGCAGTTCTTC.

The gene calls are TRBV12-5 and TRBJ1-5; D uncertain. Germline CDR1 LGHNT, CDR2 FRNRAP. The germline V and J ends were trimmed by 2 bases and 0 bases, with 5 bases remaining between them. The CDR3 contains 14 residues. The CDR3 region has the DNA TGTGCTAGTGGTTTGCCCAATAGCAATCAGCCCCAGCATTTT. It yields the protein CASGLPNSNQPQHF.

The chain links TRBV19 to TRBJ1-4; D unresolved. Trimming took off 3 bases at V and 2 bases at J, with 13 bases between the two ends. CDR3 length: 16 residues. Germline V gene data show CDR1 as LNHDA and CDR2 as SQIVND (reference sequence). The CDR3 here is CASSILGGATNEKLFF. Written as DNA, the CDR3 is TGTGCCAGTAGTATTTTGGGAGGAGCGACTAATGAAAAACTGTTTTTT.

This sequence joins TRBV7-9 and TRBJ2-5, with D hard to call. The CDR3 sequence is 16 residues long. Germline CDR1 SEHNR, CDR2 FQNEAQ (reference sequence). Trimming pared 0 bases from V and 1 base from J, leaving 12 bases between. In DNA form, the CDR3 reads TGTGCCAGCAGCTTAGCCCCCGTGGCTATCCAAGAGACCCAGTACTTC. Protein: CASSLAPVAIQETQYF. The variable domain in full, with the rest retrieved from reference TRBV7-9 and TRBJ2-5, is DTGVSQNPRHKITKRGQNVTFRCDPISEHNRLYWYRQTLGQGPEFLTYFQNEAQLEKSRLLSDRFSAERPKGSFSTLEIQRTEQGDSAMYLCASSLAPVAIQETQYFGPGTRLLVL.

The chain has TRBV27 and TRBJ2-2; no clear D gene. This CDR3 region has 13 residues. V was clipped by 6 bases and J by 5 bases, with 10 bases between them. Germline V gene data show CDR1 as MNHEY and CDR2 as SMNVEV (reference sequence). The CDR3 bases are TGTGCCAGCAGCCCGGGCTTAACCGGGGAGCTGTTTTTT. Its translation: CASSPGLTGELFF.

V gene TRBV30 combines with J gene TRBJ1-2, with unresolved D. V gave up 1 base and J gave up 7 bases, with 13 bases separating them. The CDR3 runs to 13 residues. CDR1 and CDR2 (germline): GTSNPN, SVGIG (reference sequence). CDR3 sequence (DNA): TGTGCCTGGAGTGGGAGCCCGGCGGGTGGCTACACCTTC. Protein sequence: CAWSGSPAGGYTF.

CDR3 sequence reads: CASNPTGRTDTQYF. The CDR3 bases are TGTGCCTCGAATCCGACAGGACGCACAGATACGCAGTATTTT. The chain employs TRBV10-3 and TRBJ2-3, with TRBD1 as a possible D gene (6 bases). Per the germline V gene, CDR1 is ENHRY and CDR2 is SYGVKD. Trimming shortened V by 11 bases and J by 1 base, and 16 bases separated the two germline ends. CDR3 length: 14 amino acids.